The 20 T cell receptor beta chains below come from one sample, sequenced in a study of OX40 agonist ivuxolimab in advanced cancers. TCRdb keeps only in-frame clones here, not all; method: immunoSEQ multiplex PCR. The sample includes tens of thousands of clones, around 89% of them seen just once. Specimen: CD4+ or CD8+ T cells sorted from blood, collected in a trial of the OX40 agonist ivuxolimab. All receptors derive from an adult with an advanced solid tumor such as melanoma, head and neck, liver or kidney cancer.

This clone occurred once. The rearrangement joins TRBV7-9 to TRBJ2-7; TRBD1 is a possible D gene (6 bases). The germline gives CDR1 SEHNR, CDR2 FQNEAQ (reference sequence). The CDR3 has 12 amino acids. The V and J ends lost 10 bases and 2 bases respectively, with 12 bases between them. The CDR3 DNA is TGTGCCACCGGGGACACCACCTACGAGCAGTACTTC. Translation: CATGDTTYEQYF.

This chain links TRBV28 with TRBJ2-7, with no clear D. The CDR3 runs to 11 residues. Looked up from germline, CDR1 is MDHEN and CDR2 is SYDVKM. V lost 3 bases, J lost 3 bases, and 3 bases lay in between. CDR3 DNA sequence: TGTGCCAGCAGTTTCGGCTACGAGCAGTACTTC. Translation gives CASSFGYEQYF.

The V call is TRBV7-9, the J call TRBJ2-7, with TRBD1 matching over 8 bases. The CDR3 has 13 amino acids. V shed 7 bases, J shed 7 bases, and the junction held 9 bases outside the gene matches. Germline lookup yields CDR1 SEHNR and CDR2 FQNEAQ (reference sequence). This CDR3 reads CASNIQGVGEQYF. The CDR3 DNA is TGTGCCAGCAACATACAGGGGGTAGGAGAGCAGTACTTC.

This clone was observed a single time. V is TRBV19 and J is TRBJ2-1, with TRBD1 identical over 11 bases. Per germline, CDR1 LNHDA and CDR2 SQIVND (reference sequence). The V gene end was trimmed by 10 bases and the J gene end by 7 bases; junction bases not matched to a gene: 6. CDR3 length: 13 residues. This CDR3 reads CATTDRGLNEQFF. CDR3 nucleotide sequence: TGTGCCACCACGGACAGGGGGCTTAATGAGCAGTTCTTC.

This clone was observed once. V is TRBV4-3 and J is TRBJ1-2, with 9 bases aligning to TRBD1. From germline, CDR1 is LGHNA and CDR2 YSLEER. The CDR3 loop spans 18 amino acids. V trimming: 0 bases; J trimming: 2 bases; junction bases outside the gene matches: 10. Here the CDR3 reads CASSQEWEDRGENYGYTF. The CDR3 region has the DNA TGCGCCAGCAGCCAAGAGTGGGAAGACAGGGGGGAGAACTATGGCTACACCTTC.

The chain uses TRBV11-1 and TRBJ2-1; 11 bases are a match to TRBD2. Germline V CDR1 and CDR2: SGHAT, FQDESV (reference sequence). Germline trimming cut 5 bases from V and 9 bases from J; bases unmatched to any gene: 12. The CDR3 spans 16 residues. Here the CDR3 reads CASSPQKTSGAGEQFF. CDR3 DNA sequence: TGTGCCAGCAGCCCCCAAAAGACTAGCGGGGCTGGTGAGCAGTTCTTC.

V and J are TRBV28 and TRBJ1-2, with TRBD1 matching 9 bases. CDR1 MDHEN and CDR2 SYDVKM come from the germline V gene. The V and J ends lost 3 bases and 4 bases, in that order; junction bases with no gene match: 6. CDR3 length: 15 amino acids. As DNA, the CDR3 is TGTGCCAGCAGTTTCACAGGGGGCATGGGCTATGGCTACACCTTC. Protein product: CASSFTGGMGYGYTF.

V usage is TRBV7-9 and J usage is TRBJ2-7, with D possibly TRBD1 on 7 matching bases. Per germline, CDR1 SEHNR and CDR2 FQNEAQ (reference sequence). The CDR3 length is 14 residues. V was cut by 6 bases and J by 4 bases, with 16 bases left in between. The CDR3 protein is CASRPDREDYEQYF. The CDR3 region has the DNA TGTGCCAGCAGACCCGACAGGGAGGATTACGAGCAGTACTTC. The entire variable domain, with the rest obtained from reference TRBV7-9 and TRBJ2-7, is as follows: DTGVSQNPRHKITKRGQNVTFRCDPISEHNRLYWYRQTLGQGPEFLTYFQNEAQLEKSRLLSDRFSAERPKGSFSTLEIQRTEQGDSAMYLCASRPDREDYEQYFGPGTRLTVT.

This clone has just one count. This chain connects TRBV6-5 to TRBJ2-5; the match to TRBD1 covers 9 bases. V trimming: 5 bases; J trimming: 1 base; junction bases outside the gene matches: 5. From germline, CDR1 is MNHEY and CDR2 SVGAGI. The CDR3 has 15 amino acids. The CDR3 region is CASSVDRGVQETQYF. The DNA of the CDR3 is TGTGCCAGCAGTGTGGACAGGGGCGTCCAAGAGACCCAGTACTTC.

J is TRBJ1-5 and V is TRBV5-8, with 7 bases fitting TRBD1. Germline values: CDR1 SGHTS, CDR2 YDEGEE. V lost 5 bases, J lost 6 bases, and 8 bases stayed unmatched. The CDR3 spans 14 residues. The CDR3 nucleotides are TGTGCCAGCAGTTCAGACAGGACAGGTCAGCCCCAGCATTTT. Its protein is CASSSDRTGQPQHF.

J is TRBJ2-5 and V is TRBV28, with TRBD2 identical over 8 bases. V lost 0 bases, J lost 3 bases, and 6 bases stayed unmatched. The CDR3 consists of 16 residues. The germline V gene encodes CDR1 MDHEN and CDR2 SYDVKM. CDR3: CASSLWGGGNEETQYF. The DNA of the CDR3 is TGTGCCAGCAGTTTATGGGGCGGGGGGAACGAAGAGACCCAGTACTTC.

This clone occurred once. The chain's CDR3 is CASSQGTGTGGETQYF. The CDR3 region has the DNA TGCGCCAGCAGCCAAGGCACCGGGACAGGGGGGGAGACCCAGTACTTC. The chain recombines TRBV4-3 with TRBJ2-5, with TRBD1 matching over 11 bases. CDR3 length: 16 amino acids. The junction had 6 bases not matched to a gene; V was cut back by 1 base and J by 5 bases. Germline values: CDR1 LGHNA, CDR2 YSLEER.

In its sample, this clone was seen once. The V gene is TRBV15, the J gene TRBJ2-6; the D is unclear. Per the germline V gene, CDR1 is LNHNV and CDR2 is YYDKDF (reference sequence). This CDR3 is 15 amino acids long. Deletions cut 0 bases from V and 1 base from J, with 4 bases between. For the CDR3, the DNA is TGTGCCACCAGCAGAGACCAATCTGGGGCCAACGTCCTGACTTTC. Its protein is CATSRDQSGANVLTF.

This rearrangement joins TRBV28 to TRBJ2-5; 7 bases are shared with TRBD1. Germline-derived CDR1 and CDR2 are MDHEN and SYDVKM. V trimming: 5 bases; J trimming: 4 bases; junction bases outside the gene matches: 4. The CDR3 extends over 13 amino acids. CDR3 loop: CASSRQGVETQYF. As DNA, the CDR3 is TGTGCCAGCAGTAGGCAGGGGGTAGAGACCCAGTACTTC.

Written as DNA, the CDR3 is TGTGCCAGCAGCGCCAAAAATTTCTTACAGGAGACCCAGTACTTC. Translation: CASSAKNFLQETQYF. This chain links TRBV9 with TRBJ2-5; D gene ambiguous. The CDR3 totals 15 residues. Trimming left V 3 bases short and J 5 bases short, with 17 bases between. Looked up from germline, CDR1 is SGDLS and CDR2 is YYNGEE.

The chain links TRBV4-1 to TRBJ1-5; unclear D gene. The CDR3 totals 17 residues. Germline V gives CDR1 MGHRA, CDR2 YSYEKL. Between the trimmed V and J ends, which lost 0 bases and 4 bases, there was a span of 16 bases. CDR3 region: CASSQEGSAGLNQPQHF. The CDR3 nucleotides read TGCGCCAGCAGCCAAGAAGGGTCCGCAGGCCTAAATCAGCCCCAGCATTTT.

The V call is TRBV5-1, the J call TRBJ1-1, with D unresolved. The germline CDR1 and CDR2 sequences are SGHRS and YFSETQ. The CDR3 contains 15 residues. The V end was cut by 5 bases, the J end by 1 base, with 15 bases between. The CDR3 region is CASSLPGLTNTEAFF. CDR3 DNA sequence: TGCGCCAGCAGTTTACCTGGACTGACGAACACTGAAGCTTTCTTT.

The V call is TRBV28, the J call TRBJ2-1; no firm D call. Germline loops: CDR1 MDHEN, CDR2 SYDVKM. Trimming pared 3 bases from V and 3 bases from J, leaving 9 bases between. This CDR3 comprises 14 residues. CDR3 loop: CASSLADDYNEQFF. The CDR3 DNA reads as TGTGCCAGCAGTTTGGCAGATGACTACAATGAGCAGTTCTTC.

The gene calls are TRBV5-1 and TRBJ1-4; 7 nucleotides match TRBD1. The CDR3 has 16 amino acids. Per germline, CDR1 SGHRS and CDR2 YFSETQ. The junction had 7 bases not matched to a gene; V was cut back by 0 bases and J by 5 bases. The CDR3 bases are TGCGCCAGCAGCTTGGAGCGACAGGGTGGCAATGAAAAACTGTTTTTT. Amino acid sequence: CASSLERQGGNEKLFF.

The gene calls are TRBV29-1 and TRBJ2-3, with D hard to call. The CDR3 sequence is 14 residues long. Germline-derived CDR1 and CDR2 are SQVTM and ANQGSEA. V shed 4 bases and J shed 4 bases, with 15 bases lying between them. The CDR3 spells CSVGYRASPDTQYF. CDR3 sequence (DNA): TGCAGCGTTGGATATCGGGCGAGCCCAGATACGCAGTATTTT.